This TCR beta chain was captured in a study of spatial heterogeneity in lung cancer. Time point defined: sample taken at primary tumor resection. Whole RNA came from tumor, nontumor lung or frozen PBMC and was sequenced without being sorted. This clonotype was detected many times. This CDR3 spans 15 amino acids. V lost 0 bases to trimming and J lost 5 bases, with 13 bases between them. TCRdb itself ran the 5' RACE reads through MiXCR, one entry per CDR3 protein. The sample consists of 24,000 or so distinct CDR3 sequences, about 7% of them appearing once. This TCR was sampled from a male donor with early-stage non-small cell lung cancer. The genes are TRBV12-3 or TRBV12-4 and TRBJ1-1; the D is unclear. Sample: PBMCs, taken at surgery. CDR3 coding DNA: TGTGCCAGCAGTTTAGCGTCTACTTCTCCTACTGAAGCTTTCTTT. Translating gives CASSLASTSPTEAFF.